One T cell receptor beta chain is described in this entry. Its antigen is still unknown. Qualities for individual bases were not recorded, and no much larger clone is one base off. These data belong to a study of human T cells and chemical hapten exposure (dated by TCRdb to the early 2020s). Regarding the study in general: For sensitization, 2% DPC in acetone was applied to an approximately 2 cm by approximately 2 cm area of upper inner arm skin. Patients additionally received weekly therapeutic DPC doses to the scalp throughout the roughly 24-week study period. Patch tests used Finn chambers with 0.01% DPC on the upper back, scored after 6 days by International Contact Dermatitis Research Group standards. Alopecia areata with under or over 50% scalp involvement, alopecia totalis and alopecia universalis were represented in the patient cohort, which was mostly female. Libraries were combined into a pool for sequencing, and differences in TCR yield between samples came mainly from small differences in library volumes within the pool. In alopecia patients, the study followed how the peripheral blood TCR repertoire changed in vivo over primary and secondary sensitization to diphenylcyclopropenone (DPC), a hapten. Blood samples were taken from patients before sensitization (week 0) and at 2, 6 and about 24 weeks after DPC sensitization. About 28 alopecia patients gave blood for TCR sequencing at one to four time points (pre-sensitization, 2, 6 and 24 weeks). The research as a whole found: After repeated subsampling, changes were observed in the strength of the expansion versus patch-test correlation and in the threshold at which the correlation became significant. Expanded TCRs formed significantly more large CDR3 similarity clusters than pre-sensitization or healthy control sets, consistent with antigen-driven responses. Alopecia, a presumed autoimmune disease, was present in all patients, so the immune response of the patients might differ from that of healthy individuals. Patch test score correlated positively with the number of PT1 expanded TCRs, reaching significance at thresholds 8, 16 and 32 but not at 4. DPC sensitization did not change how many TCRs were above 1 in 1000 frequency, and no evidence was found of alterations in global repertoire structure.

V and J are truncated by 7 bases and 5 bases respectively, leaving an intervening sequence of 18 bases. CDR1 ENHRY and CDR2 SYGVKD were looked up in the germline V gene. Spanning cysteine to phenylalanine, the CDR3 consists of 14 amino acids. The only DNA kept is the CDR3, 42 bases in frame from the first base. The library came from RACE. Sequencer: NextSeq 500. During library preparation, unique molecular identifiers were attached to individual cDNA molecules so that TCRs could be counted in a quantitative, reproducible way. For every blood RNA sample, sequencing covered both the TCR alpha and TCR beta chains. From the authors' description of their analysis: The median number of TCRs per sample was approximately 96,000, ranging from 23,224 to 690,600. V, J and CDR3 annotation of the TCR reads was performed with the Decombinator software suite. To make PS versus PT1 abundance plots, every sample was subsampled to the same number of TCRs (28,000). Expanded TCRs were defined as absent before sensitization and observed at least eight times at the 2-week time point. TCRdb took the public reads, trimmed them with fastp at Q25, ran MiXCR for clone calling and kept in-frame beta chains. Records with the same CDR3 protein are collapsed into one entry carrying the most frequent genes and DNA. The V and J calls and clone size are TCRdb's, not the authors'. The sample yields approximately 91,000 distinct CDR3 sequences; approximately 10% were counted once. The ten largest make up 1.5% to 2% of the sample.

The time point label, as the study defines it: patch test 2, 6 weeks after DPC sensitization. The sample's treatment or condition label, decoded: therapeutic diphenylcyclopropenone sensitization with weekly scalp DPC. At each patch-test visit, blood was drawn before the patch test was applied. To be eligible, patients had to be aged 18 to 70, diagnosed with alopecia and judged suitable for DPC therapy, while pregnant patients were excluded. Total RNA was isolated from unfractionated whole blood collected in Tempus Blood RNA tubes. Material: whole blood, obtained in connection with sensitization to the hapten diphenylcyclopropenone (DPC). The source of this sequence is a man aged 18 to 29 with alopecia areata. Some clones in this sample may be carry-over from other donors' samples. The chain couples TRBV10-3 to TRBJ2-7; the D gene remains uncertain. The sequence in DNA is TGTGCCATCACCATGACGACCGGAGTCGACGAGCAGTACTTC. Its translation reads: CAITMTTGVDEQYF.